This entry features one T cell receptor beta chain sequence. These data originate in a study of blood T cell repertoires in COVID-19. This table comes from immunoSEQ multiplex PCR, and its TCRdb copy is limited to in-frame clones, with some not included. The sample lists fewer than 200,000 clones, 80% to 90% occurring once. This TCR derives from a woman aged 60 to 75 with COVID-19, enrolled during active disease. Sequencing was done on a sample of peripheral blood.

The CDR3 DNA follows: TGTGCCACCCTCCCGGGACACACGAACACTGAAGCTTTCTTT. Translating it yields CATLPGHTNTEAFF. V usage is TRBV2 and J usage is TRBJ1-1, with D maybe TRBD1 (6 bases). The V gene lost 10 bases and the J gene lost 1 base, with 16 bases spanning the gap. Germline CDR1 reads SNHLY; CDR2 reads FYNNEI. This CDR3 is built from 14 residues. Drawing the rest from reference TRBV2 and TRBJ1-1, the complete variable domain is EPEVTQTPSHQVTQMGQEVILRCVPISNHLYFYWYRQILGQKVEFLVSFYNNEISEKSEIFDDQFSVERPDGSNFTLKIRSTKLEDSAMYFCATLPGHTNTEAFFGQGTRLTVV.